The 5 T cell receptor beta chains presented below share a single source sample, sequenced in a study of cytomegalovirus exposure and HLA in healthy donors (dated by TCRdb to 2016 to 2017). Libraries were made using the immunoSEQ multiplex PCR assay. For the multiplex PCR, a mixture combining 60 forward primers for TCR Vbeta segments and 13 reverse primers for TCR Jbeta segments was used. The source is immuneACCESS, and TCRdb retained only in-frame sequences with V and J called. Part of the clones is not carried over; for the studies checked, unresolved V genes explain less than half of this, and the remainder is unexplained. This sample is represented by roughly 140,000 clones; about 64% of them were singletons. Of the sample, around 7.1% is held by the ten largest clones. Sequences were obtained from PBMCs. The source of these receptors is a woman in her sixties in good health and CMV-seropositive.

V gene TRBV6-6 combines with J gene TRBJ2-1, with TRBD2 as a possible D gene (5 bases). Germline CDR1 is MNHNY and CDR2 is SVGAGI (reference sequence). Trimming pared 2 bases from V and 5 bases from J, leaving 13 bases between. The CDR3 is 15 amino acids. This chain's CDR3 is CASSYVGVKHNEQFF. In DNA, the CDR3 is TGTGCCAGCAGTTACGTGGGAGTGAAGCACAATGAGCAGTTCTTC.

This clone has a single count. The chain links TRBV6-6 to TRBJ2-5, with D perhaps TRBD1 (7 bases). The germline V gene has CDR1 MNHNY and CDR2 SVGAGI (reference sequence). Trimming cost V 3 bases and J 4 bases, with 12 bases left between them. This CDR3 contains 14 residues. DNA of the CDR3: TGTGCCAGCAGTTATACTCAGGGGGGAGAGACCCAGTACTTC. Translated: CASSYTQGGETQYF.

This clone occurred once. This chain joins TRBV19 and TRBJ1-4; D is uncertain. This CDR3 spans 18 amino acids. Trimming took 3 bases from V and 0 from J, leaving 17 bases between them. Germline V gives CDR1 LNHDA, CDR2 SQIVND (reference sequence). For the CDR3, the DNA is TGTGCCAGTAGTATGCTTCTCTTCGGCGGAACAACTAATGAAAAACTGTTTTTT. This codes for CASSMLLFGGTTNEKLFF.

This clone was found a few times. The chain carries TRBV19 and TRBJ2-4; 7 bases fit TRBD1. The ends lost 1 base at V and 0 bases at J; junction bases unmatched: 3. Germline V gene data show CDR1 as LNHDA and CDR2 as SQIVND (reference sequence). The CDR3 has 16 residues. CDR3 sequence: CASSIGGQLAKNIQYF. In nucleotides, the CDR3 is TGTGCCAGTAGTATAGGGGGACAGCTAGCCAAAAACATTCAGTACTTC.

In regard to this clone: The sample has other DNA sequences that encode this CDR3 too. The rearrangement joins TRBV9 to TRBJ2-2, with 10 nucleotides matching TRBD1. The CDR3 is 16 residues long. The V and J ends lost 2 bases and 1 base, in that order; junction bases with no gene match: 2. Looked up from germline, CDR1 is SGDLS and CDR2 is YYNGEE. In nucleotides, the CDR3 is TGTGCCAGCAGCGTGTGGACAGGGGGGAACACCGGGGAGCTGTTTTTT. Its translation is CASSVWTGGNTGELFF. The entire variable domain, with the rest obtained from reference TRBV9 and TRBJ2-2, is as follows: DSGVTQTPKHLITATGQRVTLRCSPRSGDLSVYWYQQSLDQGLQFLIQYYNGEERAKGNILERFSAQQFPDLHSELNLSSLELGDSALYFCASSVWTGGNTGELFFGEGSRLTVL.